The 5 T cell receptor beta chains in this list originate from one sample, sequenced in a study of T cell changes during pregnancy in multiple sclerosis. Profiling relied on immunoSEQ multiplex PCR, and the TCRdb table lists in-frame clones only, not all of them. The sample carries some 100,000 clones, almost 95% recorded once. Sequencing was performed on peripheral blood, taken before pregnancy. The source is a female donor with multiple sclerosis, enrolled in a pregnancy study.

The V gene is TRBV20-1, the J gene TRBJ1-1, with D possibly matching TRBD1 (6 bases). Deletions cut 8 bases from V and 8 bases from J, with 12 bases between. The CDR3 loop spans 10 amino acids. CDR1 and CDR2 from the germline V gene are DFQATT and SNEGSKA (reference sequence). The CDR3 DNA reads TGCAGTCTAACAGGGATGGAAGCTTTCTTT. It encodes CSLTGMEAFF.

The chain joins TRBV27 to TRBJ2-7; D possibly corresponds to TRBD2 (5 bases). Germline CDR1 is MNHEY and CDR2 is SMNVEV (reference sequence). Trimming stripped 0 bases from V and 3 bases from J, with 6 bases between. CDR3 length: 13 amino acids. The CDR3 coding sequence is TGTGCCAGCAGTTTATCGGGGAGCTACGAGCAGTACTTC. Its protein is CASSLSGSYEQYF.

This rearrangement joins TRBV7-8 to TRBJ2-1, with 11 positions matching TRBD1. V lost 3 bases to trimming and J lost 2 bases; unmatched junction nucleotides: 3. The germline CDR1 and CDR2 sequences are SGHVS and FQNEAQ. This CDR3 contains 16 residues. CDR3 in DNA: TGTGCCAGCAGCTTCCGGACAGGGGGCGCCTACAATGAGCAGTTCTTC. This sequence encodes CASSFRTGGAYNEQFF.

This sequence joins TRBV9 and TRBJ1-4; 8 bases map to TRBD1. Germline trimming cut 1 base from V and 5 bases from J; bases unmatched to any gene: 7. This CDR3 is built from 16 residues. The V gene's germline CDR1 is SGDLS and CDR2 YYNGEE. The CDR3 protein is CASSVSGQGWNEKLFF. CDR3 nucleotide sequence: TGTGCCAGCAGCGTATCCGGACAGGGCTGGAATGAAAAACTGTTTTTT.

The rearrangement joins TRBV30 to TRBJ2-1, with 14 bases fitting TRBD2. This CDR3 is built from 14 residues. J gave up 13 bases and V 6 bases, and 11 bases lay outside the gene matches. Germline CDR1 and CDR2: GTSNPN and SVGIG (reference sequence). CDR3 sequence reads: CACTTGTSGSVQFF. In DNA form, the CDR3 reads TGTGCCTGTACCACCGGGACTAGCGGGAGTGTACAGTTCTTC.